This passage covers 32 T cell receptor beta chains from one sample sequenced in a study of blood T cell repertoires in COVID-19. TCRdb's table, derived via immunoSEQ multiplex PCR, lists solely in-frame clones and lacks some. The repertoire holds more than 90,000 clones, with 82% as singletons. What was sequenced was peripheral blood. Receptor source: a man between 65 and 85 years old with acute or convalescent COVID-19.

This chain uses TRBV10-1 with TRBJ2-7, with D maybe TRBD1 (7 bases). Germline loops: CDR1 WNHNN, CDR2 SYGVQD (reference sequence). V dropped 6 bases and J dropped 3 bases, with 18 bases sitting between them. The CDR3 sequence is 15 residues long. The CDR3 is CASSPRGNSGYEQYF. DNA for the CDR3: TGCGCCAGCAGCCCCAGGGGGAATAGCGGCTACGAGCAGTACTTC.

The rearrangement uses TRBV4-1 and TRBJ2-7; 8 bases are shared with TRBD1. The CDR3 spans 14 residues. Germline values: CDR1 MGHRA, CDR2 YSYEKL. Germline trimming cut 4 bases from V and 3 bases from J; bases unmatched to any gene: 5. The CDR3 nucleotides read TGCGCCAGCAGCCGGGACAGGAAAGGCTACGAGCAGTACTTC. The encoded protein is CASSRDRKGYEQYF.

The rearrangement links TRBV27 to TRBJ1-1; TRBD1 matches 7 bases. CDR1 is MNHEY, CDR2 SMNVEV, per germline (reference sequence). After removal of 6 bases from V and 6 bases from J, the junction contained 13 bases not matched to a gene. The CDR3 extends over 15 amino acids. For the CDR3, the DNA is TGTGCCAGCAGCCGATCAGGGGGGAGGACGTCTGAAGCTTTCTTT. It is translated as CASSRSGGRTSEAFF.

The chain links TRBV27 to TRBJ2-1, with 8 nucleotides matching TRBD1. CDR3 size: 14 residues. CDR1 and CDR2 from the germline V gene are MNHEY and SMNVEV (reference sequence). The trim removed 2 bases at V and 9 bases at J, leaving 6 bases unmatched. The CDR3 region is CASSLRTGRAEQFF. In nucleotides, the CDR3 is TGTGCCAGCAGTTTACGGACAGGGCGAGCTGAGCAGTTCTTC.

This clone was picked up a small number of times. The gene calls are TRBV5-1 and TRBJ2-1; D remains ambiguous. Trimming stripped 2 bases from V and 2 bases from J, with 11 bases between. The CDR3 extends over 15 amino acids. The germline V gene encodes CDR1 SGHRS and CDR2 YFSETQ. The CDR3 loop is CASSFAANPYNEQFF. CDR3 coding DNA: TGCGCCAGCAGCTTTGCGGCCAATCCCTACAATGAGCAGTTCTTC.

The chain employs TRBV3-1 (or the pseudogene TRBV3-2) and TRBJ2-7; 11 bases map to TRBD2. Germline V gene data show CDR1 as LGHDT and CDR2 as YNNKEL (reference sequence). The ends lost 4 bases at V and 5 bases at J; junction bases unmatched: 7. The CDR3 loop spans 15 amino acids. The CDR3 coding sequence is TGTGCCAGCAGCCTTGGGACTAGCGGTTCGGACGAGCAGTACTTC. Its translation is CASSLGTSGSDEQYF.

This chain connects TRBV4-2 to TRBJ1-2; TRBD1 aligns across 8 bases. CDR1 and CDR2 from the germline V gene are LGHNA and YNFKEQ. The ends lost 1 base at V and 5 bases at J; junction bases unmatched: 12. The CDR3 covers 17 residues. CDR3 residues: CASSQATGEERQYGYTF. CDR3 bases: TGTGCCAGCAGCCAAGCGACAGGGGAGGAACGTCAGTATGGCTACACCTTC.

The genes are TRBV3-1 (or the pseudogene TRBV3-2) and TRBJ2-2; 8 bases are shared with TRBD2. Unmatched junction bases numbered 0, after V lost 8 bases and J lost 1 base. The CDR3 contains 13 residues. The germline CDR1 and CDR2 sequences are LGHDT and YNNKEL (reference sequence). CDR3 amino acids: CASLAGNTGELFF. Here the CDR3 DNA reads TGTGCCAGCCTAGCGGGGAACACCGGGGAGCTGTTTTTT.

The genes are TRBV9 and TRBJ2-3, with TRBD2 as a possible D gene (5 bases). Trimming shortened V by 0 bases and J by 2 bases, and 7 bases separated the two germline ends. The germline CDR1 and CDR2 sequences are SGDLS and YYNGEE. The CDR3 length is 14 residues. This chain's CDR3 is CASSVVDFTDTQYF. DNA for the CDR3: TGTGCCAGCAGCGTAGTGGACTTCACAGATACGCAGTATTTT.

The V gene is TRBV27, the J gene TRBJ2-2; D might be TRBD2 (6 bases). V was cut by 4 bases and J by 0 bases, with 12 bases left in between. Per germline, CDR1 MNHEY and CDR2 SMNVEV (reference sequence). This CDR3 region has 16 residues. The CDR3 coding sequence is TGTGCCAGCAGTTCCCGTCCGGGAGCGAACACCGGGGAGCTGTTTTTT. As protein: CASSSRPGANTGELFF.

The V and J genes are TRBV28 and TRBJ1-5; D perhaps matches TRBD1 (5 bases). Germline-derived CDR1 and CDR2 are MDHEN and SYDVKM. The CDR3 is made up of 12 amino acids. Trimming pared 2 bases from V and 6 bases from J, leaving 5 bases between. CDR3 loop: CASSLRGQPQHF. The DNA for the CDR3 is TGTGCCAGCAGTTTAAGGGGTCAGCCCCAGCATTTT.

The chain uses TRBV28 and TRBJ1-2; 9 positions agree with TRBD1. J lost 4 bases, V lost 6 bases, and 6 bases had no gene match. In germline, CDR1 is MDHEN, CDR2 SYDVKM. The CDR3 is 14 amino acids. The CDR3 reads CASRGQGTFYGYTF. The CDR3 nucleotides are TGTGCCAGCAGAGGACAGGGGACGTTCTATGGCTACACCTTC.

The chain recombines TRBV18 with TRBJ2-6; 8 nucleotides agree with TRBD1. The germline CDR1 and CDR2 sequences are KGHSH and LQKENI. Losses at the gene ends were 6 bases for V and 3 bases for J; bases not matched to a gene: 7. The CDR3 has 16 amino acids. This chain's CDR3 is CASSPRQGNGANVLTF. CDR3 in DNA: TGTGCCAGCTCGCCTCGACAGGGGAATGGGGCCAACGTCCTGACTTTC.

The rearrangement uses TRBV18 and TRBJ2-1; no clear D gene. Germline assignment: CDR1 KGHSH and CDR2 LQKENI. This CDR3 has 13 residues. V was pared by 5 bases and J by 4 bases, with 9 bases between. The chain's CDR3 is CASSSQLYNEQFF. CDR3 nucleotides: TGTGCCAGCTCATCCCAACTATACAATGAGCAGTTCTTC.

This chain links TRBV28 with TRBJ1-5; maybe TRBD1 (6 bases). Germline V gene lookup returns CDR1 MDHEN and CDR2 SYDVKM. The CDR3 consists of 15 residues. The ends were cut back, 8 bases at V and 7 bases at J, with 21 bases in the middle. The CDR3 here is CASDPPPGAGQPQHF. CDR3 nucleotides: TGTGCCAGCGATCCTCCTCCAGGGGCCGGGCAGCCCCAGCATTTT.

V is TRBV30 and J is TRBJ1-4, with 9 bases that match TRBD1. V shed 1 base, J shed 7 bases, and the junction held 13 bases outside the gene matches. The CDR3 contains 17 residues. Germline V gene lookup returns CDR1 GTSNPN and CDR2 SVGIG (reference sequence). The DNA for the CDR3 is TGTGCCTGGAGTGGGGGGACAGGGAGTCCTAGTTTTGAAAAACTGTTTTTT. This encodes CAWSGGTGSPSFEKLFF.

The CDR3 region is CASSVGLAETQYF. The DNA of the CDR3 is TGTGCCAGCAGCGTAGGGCTAGCAGAGACCCAGTACTTC. The V call is TRBV9, the J call TRBJ2-5; TRBD2 might be the D (5 bases). Germline CDR1 SGDLS, CDR2 YYNGEE. This CDR3 has 13 amino acids. Trimming took 0 bases from V and 4 from J, leaving 7 bases between them.

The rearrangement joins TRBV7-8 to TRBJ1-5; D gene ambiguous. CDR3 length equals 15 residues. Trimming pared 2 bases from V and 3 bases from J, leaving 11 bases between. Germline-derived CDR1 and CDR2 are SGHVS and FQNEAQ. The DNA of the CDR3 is TGTGCCAGCAGCTTACTCGCGCCGAACAATCAGCCCCAGCATTTT. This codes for CASSLLAPNNQPQHF.

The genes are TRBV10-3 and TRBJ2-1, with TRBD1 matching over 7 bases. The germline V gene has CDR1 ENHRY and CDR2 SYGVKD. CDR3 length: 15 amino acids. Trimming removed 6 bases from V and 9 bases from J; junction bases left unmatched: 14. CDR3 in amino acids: CAISAQQGIMGEQFF. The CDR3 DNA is TGTGCCATCAGCGCTCAACAGGGGATCATGGGTGAGCAGTTCTTC.

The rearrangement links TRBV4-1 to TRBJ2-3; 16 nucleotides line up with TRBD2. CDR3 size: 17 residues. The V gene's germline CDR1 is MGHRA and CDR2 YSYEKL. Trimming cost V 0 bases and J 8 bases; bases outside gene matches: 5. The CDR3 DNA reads TGCGCCAGCAGCCAAGACGGGACTAGCGGGGGGGGCGGTACGCAGTATTTT. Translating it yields CASSQDGTSGGGGTQYF.

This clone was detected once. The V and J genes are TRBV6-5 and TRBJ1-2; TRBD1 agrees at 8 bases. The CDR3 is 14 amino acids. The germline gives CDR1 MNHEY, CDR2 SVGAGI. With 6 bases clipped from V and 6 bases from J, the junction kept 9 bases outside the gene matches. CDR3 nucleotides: TGTGCCAGCAGCCGCTCCGGGACAGGAGATGGCTACACCTTC. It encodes CASSRSGTGDGYTF.

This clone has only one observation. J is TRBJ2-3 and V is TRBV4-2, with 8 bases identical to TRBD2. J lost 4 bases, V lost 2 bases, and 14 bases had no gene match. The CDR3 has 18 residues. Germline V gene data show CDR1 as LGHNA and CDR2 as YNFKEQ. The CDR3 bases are TGTGCCAGCAGCCAACGCCAACCGGGACTAGGGGCCGCAGATACGCAGTATTTT. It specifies CASSQRQPGLGAADTQYF.

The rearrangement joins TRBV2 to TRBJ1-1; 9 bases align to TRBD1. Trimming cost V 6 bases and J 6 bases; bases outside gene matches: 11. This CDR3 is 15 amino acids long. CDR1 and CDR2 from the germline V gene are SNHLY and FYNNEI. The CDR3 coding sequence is TGTGCCAGCAGAGACCGGGACAGGGTATGGTCTGAAGCTTTCTTT. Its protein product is CASRDRDRVWSEAFF.

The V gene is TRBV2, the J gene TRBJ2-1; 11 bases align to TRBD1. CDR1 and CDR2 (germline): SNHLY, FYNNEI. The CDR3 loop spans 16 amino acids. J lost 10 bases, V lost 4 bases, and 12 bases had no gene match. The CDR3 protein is CASSGPHRTGGSEQFF. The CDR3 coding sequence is TGTGCCAGCAGTGGTCCACACAGGACAGGGGGCTCCGAGCAGTTCTTC.

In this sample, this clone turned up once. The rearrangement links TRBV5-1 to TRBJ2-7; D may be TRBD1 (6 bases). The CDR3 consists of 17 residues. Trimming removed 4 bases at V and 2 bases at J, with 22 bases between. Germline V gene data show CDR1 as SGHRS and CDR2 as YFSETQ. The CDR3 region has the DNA TGCGCCAGCAGCCCGGTTAAGACAGGCTCGGGCCCCTACGAGCAGTACTTC. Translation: CASSPVKTGSGPYEQYF.

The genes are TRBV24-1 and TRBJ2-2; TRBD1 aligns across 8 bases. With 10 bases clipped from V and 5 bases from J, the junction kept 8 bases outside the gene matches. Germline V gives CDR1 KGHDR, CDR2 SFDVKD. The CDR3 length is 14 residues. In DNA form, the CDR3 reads TGTGCCACAGGACAGGGTTGGGGAACCGGGGAGCTGTTTTTT. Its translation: CATGQGWGTGELFF.

Written as DNA, the CDR3 is TGTGCCAGCAGTTACTCACTGGAGGGTTCCTACGAGCAGTACTTC. Its translation is CASSYSLEGSYEQYF. The chain couples TRBV6-5 to TRBJ2-7; D perhaps matches TRBD2 (6 bases). The CDR3 runs 15 residues. Germline V gene data show CDR1 as MNHEY and CDR2 as SVGAGI. The V gene lost 0 bases and the J gene lost 1 base, with 10 bases spanning the gap.

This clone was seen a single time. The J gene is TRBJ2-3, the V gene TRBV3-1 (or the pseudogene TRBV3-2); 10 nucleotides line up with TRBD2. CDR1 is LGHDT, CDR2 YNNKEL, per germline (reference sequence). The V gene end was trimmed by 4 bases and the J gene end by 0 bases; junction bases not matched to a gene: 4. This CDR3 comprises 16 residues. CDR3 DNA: TGTGCCAGCAGCCCCTTAGCGGGAGGTAGCACAGATACGCAGTATTTT. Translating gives CASSPLAGGSTDTQYF.

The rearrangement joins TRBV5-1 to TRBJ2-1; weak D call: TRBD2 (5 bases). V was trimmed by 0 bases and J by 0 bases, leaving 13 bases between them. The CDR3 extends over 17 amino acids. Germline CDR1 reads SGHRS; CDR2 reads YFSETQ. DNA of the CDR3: TGCGCCAGCAGCTTGGACCCGGGGTTTAGCTCCTACAATGAGCAGTTCTTC. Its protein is CASSLDPGFSSYNEQFF.

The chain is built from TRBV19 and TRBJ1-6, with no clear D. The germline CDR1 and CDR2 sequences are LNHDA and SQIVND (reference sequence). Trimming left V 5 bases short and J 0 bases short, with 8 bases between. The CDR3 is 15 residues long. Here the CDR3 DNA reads TGTGCCAGTAGTGCGGAAGACTCCTATAATTCACCCCTCCACTTT. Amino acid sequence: CASSAEDSYNSPLHF.

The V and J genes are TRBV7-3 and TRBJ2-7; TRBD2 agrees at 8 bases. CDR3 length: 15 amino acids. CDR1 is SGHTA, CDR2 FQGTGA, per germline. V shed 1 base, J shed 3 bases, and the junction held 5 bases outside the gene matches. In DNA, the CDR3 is TGTGCCAGCAGCTTAATGGCGGGAGGACACTACGAGCAGTACTTC. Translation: CASSLMAGGHYEQYF.

CDR3 in amino acids: CASSSGDPGNTIYF. CDR3 in DNA: TGTGCCAGCAGCTCGGGTGATCCTGGAAACACCATATATTTT. The V and J genes are TRBV13 and TRBJ1-3; D uncertain. The CDR3 extends over 14 amino acids. Deletions cut 4 bases from V and 2 bases from J, with 9 bases between. CDR1 is PRHDT, CDR2 FYEKMQ, per germline (reference sequence).